The sequence of this T cell receptor (beta chain) was determined in a study of Ad26.COV2.S vaccination and SARS-CoV-2 variants (dated by TCRdb to the early 2020s). About the full investigation: Donors in the vaccine arm were drawn from COV1001, a phase I-IIa trial of Ad26.COV2.S in healthy adults that was multicentre, randomized, double-blind and placebo-controlled. Ad26.COV2.S was administered intramuscularly at 5 x 10^10 or 1 x 10^11 viral particles, either as a single shot or as two shots given 56 days apart. Sequencing of the TCRbeta repertoire served to evaluate the specificity and breadth of SARS-CoV-2-reactive T cell receptors following Ad26.COV2.S vaccination. The TCR-sequenced set comprised around 30 samples: approximately 20 Ad26.COV2.S vaccine recipients, 5 placebo recipients and 8 SARS-CoV-2 convalescent individuals. Trial participants were randomized into five groups of five, in which low-dose or high-dose Ad26.COV2.S was given once or twice, or placebo was given on both occasions. Throughout the experiments and outcome assessment, investigators stayed blinded to trial group allocation. General study outcomes and caveats: The study was not powered to compare responses between vaccine doses or regimens. The authors noted that total T cell responses may have been underestimated by the TCR breadth and depth analyses. Vaccine and placebo recipients had similar non-spike TCR breadth, a finding consistent with the vaccine containing only spike. Higher spike-specific TCR breadth was observed in Ad26.COV2.S recipients than in placebo recipients (P = 0.0014). After vaccination, substantial breadth of spike-specific CD8+ and CD4+ T cell responses was reported.

Inclusive of the bounding cysteine and phenylalanine, the CDR3 is 15 residues long. Only the CDR3 region is kept as DNA, spanning 45 bases read in frame from base 1. The germline V gene (reference sequence) supplies CDR1 MNHEY and CDR2 SMNVEV. Trimming takes 1 base from V and 2 bases from J, and the germline ends sit 12 bases apart. What the treatment or condition label conveys for this sample: over 15 received Ad26.COV2.S at low or high dose, single or two shots; 5 received placebo; per-sample allocation not given. Repertoires of vaccine and placebo recipients were sequenced from samples collected on day 63 after the first injection. Between 29 July and 7 August 2020, Cohort 1b enrolled 25 adults aged 18-55 years at one site in Boston, USA. Ad26.COV2.S consisted of a replication-incompetent adenovirus type 26 vector by which a prefusion-stabilized SARS-CoV-2 spike protein from the original Wuhan strain was expressed.

TCRbeta CDR3 regions were sequenced with the immunoSEQ Assay. After extraction, genomic DNA underwent amplification by bias-controlled multiplex PCR, followed by high-throughput sequencing. Regarding the original processing steps: To quantify the absolute abundance of every unique TCRbeta CDR3 region, sequences were collapsed and filtered. T cell fraction was estimated by normalizing TCRbeta template counts to usable DNA, with usable DNA measured through amplification of reference genes found in all nucleated cells. Repertoire TCRs were annotated as SARS-CoV-2-specific by exact matching of V gene, CDR3 amino acid sequence and J gene to a known reactive TCR set. MIRA supplied the reference SARS-CoV-2 TCR set, which was filtered for enrichment in COVID-19-positive ImmuneCODE repertoires so that public or cross-reactive TCRs were removed. Drawing on the MIRA antigens, annotated TCRs were analysed further at the level of specific ORF or position within ORF. Breadth was defined as annotated unique rearrangements over total unique productive rearrangements; depth was the summed frequency of those rearrangements. Group comparisons of TCR breadth used two-sided Wilcoxon rank-sum tests. Drawn from immuneACCESS, this table holds only the in-frame rearrangements with V and J called that TCRdb kept. Clones are partly lost; checked studies trace under half to an unresolved V gene and leave the rest unexplained. V, J and clone size derive from that table, while D and trimming were established from the DNA sequence. For this sample there are about half a million clones; 80% to 90% appear just once. The biggest ten clones account for roughly 1.7% of the sample.

As regards this clone: Its antigen target is currently unknown. One base away there is no much larger clone; base qualities are not given.

The TCR sequence derives from a person between 18 and 65 years old who received the Ad26.COV2.S COVID-19 vaccine or a placebo. The sequencing here drew on peripheral blood, taken in a trial of Ad26.COV2.S vaccine versus placebo. The sequence links TRBV27 to TRBJ2-7; TRBD1 is possibly the D segment (5 matching bases). In nucleotides, the sequence is TGTGCCAGCAGTTTATTAGGTGGACAAACCTACGAGCAGTACTTC. Its translation reads: CASSLLGGQTYEQYF.